This TCR beta chain was documented in a study of OX40 agonist ivuxolimab in advanced cancers. Sequenced by immunoSEQ multiplex PCR; TCRdb stores in-frame clones only, minus some. The sample has approximately 77,000 clones; about 89% are singletons. The J segment lost 4 bases and the V segment lost 5 bases, leaving 8 bases of the junction unmatched. The CDR3 has 16 amino acids. The germline V gene encodes CDR1 PRHDT and CDR2 FYEKMQ (reference sequence). This specimen consisted of CD4+ or CD8+ T cells sorted from blood, obtained in a trial of the OX40 agonist ivuxolimab. The rearrangement uses TRBV13 and TRBJ2-1, with 10 bases identical to TRBD2. The origin of this receptor is an adult with an advanced solid tumor such as melanoma, head and neck, liver or kidney cancer. DNA of the CDR3: TGTGCCAGCAGCGCCCAAGGGACTAGCGAGTACAATGAGCAGTTCTTC. It is translated as CASSAQGTSEYNEQFF.